This T cell receptor beta chain was recorded in a study of response to subunit inactivated influenza vaccine. Overall study results and limits: T cells newly recruited by each seasonal influenza vaccination are few, the authors suggested.

V gave up 6 bases and J gave up 3 bases, with 11 bases separating them. The CDR3 sequence is 12 residues long. CDR1 is DFQATT, CDR2 SNEGSKA, per germline (reference sequence). Only a few counts were recorded for this clonotype. Its antigen is unknown. TCRdb processed the RT-PCR reads anew with MiXCR; each CDR3 protein has one entry. The table has hundreds of thousands of distinct CDR3 sequences, approximately 12% seen once; the top ten hold 10%. The sequences come from PBMCs from blood, collected on the day of vaccination. The clonotype originates from a man aged 45-65 years who received an inactivated influenza vaccine. The V call is TRBV20-1, the J call TRBJ1-2, with a tentative D call TRBD1 (5 bases). The DNA of the CDR3 is TGCAGTGCCAATCAGGGAGACTATGGCTACACCTTC. Translation: CSANQGDYGYTF.